The 31 T cell receptor beta chains below all came from one sample that was sequenced in a study of T cells in Graves' hyperthyroidism and ophthalmopathy. TCR beta CDR3 sequences were amplified from RNA transcripts. In the first-round RT-PCR of the TCR CDR3, the HTBI primer set was used. TCRdb fed the multiplex PCR reads into MiXCR, producing one record per CDR3 protein. The sample lists 100,000 to 140,000 distinct CDR3 sequences, approximately 16% occurring once. Material: blood. These receptors were obtained from a woman in her forties or fifties with Graves' hyperthyroidism.

This clonotype occurred many times. The chain recombines TRBV9 with TRBJ1-2, with 7 nucleotides matching TRBD1. From germline, CDR1 is SGDLS and CDR2 YYNGEE. Germline trimming cut 4 bases from V and 7 bases from J; bases unmatched to any gene: 13. This CDR3 comprises 15 residues. CDR3 DNA sequence: TGTGCCAGCAGCCGGCAGGGGGAAGGGATTGGTGGCTACACCTTC. Protein sequence: CASSRQGEGIGGYTF. The full variable domain, completed using reference TRBV9 and TRBJ1-2, is DSGVTQTPKHLITATGQRVTLRCSPRSGDLSVYWYQQSLDQGLQFLIQYYNGEERAKGNILERFSAQQFPDLHSELNLSSLELGDSALYFCASSRQGEGIGGYTFGSGTRLTVV.

This clonotype was counted at least ten times. The J gene is TRBJ2-1, the V gene TRBV6-1, with TRBD2 matching 10 bases. The junction had 3 bases not matched to a gene; V was cut back by 1 base and J by 3 bases. The CDR3 runs to 16 residues. Germline-derived CDR1 and CDR2 are MNHNS and SASEGT. The CDR3 loop reads CASSEGTSGIYNEQFF. Written as DNA, the CDR3 is TGTGCCAGCAGTGAAGGGACTAGCGGAATCTACAATGAGCAGTTCTTC.

This clonotype has at least ten counts. The genes are TRBV12-3 or TRBV12-4 and TRBJ2-6, with D unresolved. Trimming took off 8 bases at V and 3 bases at J, with 20 bases between the two ends. CDR3 size: 17 residues. The CDR3 coding sequence is TGTGCCAGCCAAGAAAGAAAGGGTTCTAGTGGGGCCAACGTCCTGACTTTC. This codes for CASQERKGSSGANVLTF.

At least ten counts were recorded for this clonotype. This chain joins TRBV5-1 and TRBJ1-6, with 7 bases that match TRBD1. The CDR3 length is 15 residues. Germline loops: CDR1 SGHRS, CDR2 YFSETQ. V dropped 2 bases and J dropped 8; count of bases not matched to a gene: 7. CDR3 region: CASSFTGTAHSPLHF. Written as DNA, the CDR3 is TGCGCCAGCAGCTTTACCGGGACAGCACATTCACCCCTCCACTTT.

This clonotype was seen at least ten times. The chain is built from TRBV4-1 and TRBJ1-2; 9 bases map to TRBD1. This CDR3 has 16 residues. The germline V gene has CDR1 MGHRA and CDR2 YSYEKL. V shed 1 base and J 9 bases; nucleotides not matched to a gene: 12. CDR3 sequence (DNA): TGCGCCAGCAGCCAAGGCAACAGGGGGCAGTGGGGGAGCTACACCTTC. This encodes CASSQGNRGQWGSYTF.

This clonotype was picked up many times. The V and J genes are TRBV5-1 and TRBJ1-3, with D perhaps TRBD1 (5 bases). The V gene lost 2 bases and the J gene lost 0 bases, with 6 bases spanning the gap. CDR1 SGHRS and CDR2 YFSETQ come from the germline V gene. The CDR3 spans 14 residues. The CDR3 bases are TGCGCCAGCAGCTTTGACAGCTCTGGAAACACCATATATTTT. As protein: CASSFDSSGNTIYF.

This clonotype was seen many times. The chain is built from TRBV5-8 and TRBJ2-2, with 7 nucleotides matching TRBD2. This CDR3 has 17 residues. The trim removed 5 bases at V and 1 base at J, leaving 11 bases unmatched. Germline lookup yields CDR1 SGHTS and CDR2 YDEGEE. CDR3 sequence reads: CASSPADWEGNTGELFF. CDR3 bases: TGTGCCAGCAGTCCAGCGGATTGGGAGGGGAACACCGGGGAGCTGTTTTTT.

This clonotype was recorded at least ten times. The chain uses TRBV7-2 and TRBJ1-2; TRBD1 agrees at 11 bases. This CDR3 contains 15 residues. V dropped 4 bases and J dropped 3; count of bases not matched to a gene: 4. CDR1 and CDR2 from the germline V gene are SGHTA and FQGNSA. The CDR3: CASSSPDRGHYGYTF. The CDR3 DNA is TGTGCCAGCAGCTCCCCGGACAGGGGGCACTATGGCTACACCTTC. Drawing the rest from reference TRBV7-2 and TRBJ1-2, the complete variable domain is GAGVSQSPSNKVTEKGKDVELRCDPISGHTALYWYRQSLGQGLEFLIYFQGNSAPDKSGLPSDRFSAERTGGSVSTLTIQRTQQEDSAVYLCASSSPDRGHYGYTFGSGTRLTVV.

The V and J genes are TRBV29-1 and TRBJ2-2; perhaps TRBD1 as D (5 bases). There are 10 residues in the CDR3. The germline V and J ends were trimmed by 7 bases and 6 bases, with 6 bases remaining between them. CDR1 and CDR2 from the germline V gene are SQVTM and ANQGSEA. For the CDR3, the DNA is TGCAGCGCCAGGGCCGGGGAGCTGTTTTTT. This gives the protein CSARAGELFF.

This clonotype showed up many times. V and J are TRBV2 and TRBJ2-5; D unresolved. Germline assignment: CDR1 SNHLY and CDR2 FYNNEI. Trimming removed 7 bases at V and 1 base at J, with 10 bases between. The CDR3 extends over 13 amino acids. The CDR3 loop reads CASNSRSQETQYF. The CDR3 DNA is TGTGCCAGCAATTCACGGAGCCAAGAGACCCAGTACTTC.

There are a few counts of this clonotype. The rearrangement joins TRBV28 to TRBJ1-5, with 10 bases fitting TRBD1. The CDR3 spans 15 residues. Germline CDR1 reads MDHEN; CDR2 reads SYDVKM. J gave up 7 bases and V 4 bases, and 7 bases lay outside the gene matches. The CDR3 spells CASSSPTGGRQPQHF. CDR3 in DNA: TGTGCCAGCAGTTCCCCGACAGGGGGCCGGCAGCCCCAGCATTTT.

This clonotype has at least ten counts. The chain recombines TRBV5-1 with TRBJ2-7; D gene ambiguous. The CDR3 covers 12 residues. CDR1 and CDR2 (germline): SGHRS, YFSETQ. V lost 2 bases to trimming and J lost 7 bases, with 10 bases between them. CDR3 DNA sequence: TGCGCCAGCAGCTTTCCCGGGTGGGAGCAGTACGTC. Translation gives CASSFPGWEQYV.

The V call is TRBV24-1, the J call TRBJ2-3; D is uncertain. Per the germline V gene, CDR1 is KGHDR and CDR2 is SFDVKD. V gave up 4 bases and J gave up 4 bases, with 14 bases separating them. The CDR3 runs 15 residues. The DNA for the CDR3 is TGTGCCACCAGTGACCCTGGGCCCGTCCCAGATACGCAGTATTTT. It is translated as CATSDPGPVPDTQYF.

This clonotype appeared many times. The genes are TRBV6-1 and TRBJ1-4, with D perhaps TRBD1 (5 bases). The CDR3 has 12 amino acids. The V end lost 6 bases, the J end lost 3 bases, and 5 bases lay between the germline ends. Germline loops: CDR1 MNHNS, CDR2 SASEGT. The CDR3 region is CASRQANEKLFF. The CDR3 coding sequence is TGTGCCAGCAGACAGGCTAATGAAAAACTGTTTTTT.

This sequence joins TRBV28 and TRBJ2-1, with 8 bases matching TRBD2. In germline, CDR1 is MDHEN, CDR2 SYDVKM. With 4 bases clipped from V and 2 bases from J, the junction kept 4 bases outside the gene matches. This CDR3 has 15 amino acids. The CDR3: CASSSPGGPYNEQFF. CDR3 sequence (DNA): TGTGCCAGCAGTTCCCCGGGGGGGCCCTACAATGAGCAGTTCTTC.

At least ten counts were recorded for this clonotype. The rearrangement joins TRBV4-2 to TRBJ1-2; D possibly corresponds to TRBD1 (5 bases). Germline loops: CDR1 LGHNA, CDR2 YNFKEQ. The germline V and J ends were trimmed by 0 bases and 2 bases, with 10 bases remaining between them. The CDR3 is 15 amino acids. Written as DNA, the CDR3 is TGTGCCAGCAGCCAAGATGACAGAAGAAACTATGGCTACACCTTC. It specifies CASSQDDRRNYGYTF.

The chain is built from TRBV19 and TRBJ1-5; weak D call: TRBD1 (5 bases). The V end lost 6 bases, the J end lost 0 bases, and 15 bases lay between the germline ends. CDR1 LNHDA and CDR2 SQIVND come from the germline V gene (reference sequence). The CDR3 sequence is 16 residues long. Here the CDR3 reads CASSGRTGDSNQPQHF. In nucleotides, the CDR3 is TGTGCCAGTAGCGGTCGTACGGGGGATAGCAATCAGCCCCAGCATTTT.

This clonotype occurred many times. The CDR3 loop is CASSPGTGSEKLFF. DNA of the CDR3: TGCGCCAGCAGCCCCGGGACAGGGAGCGAAAAACTGTTTTTT. The chain joins TRBV5-1 to TRBJ1-4; 9 bases match TRBD1. The CDR3 runs 14 residues. J was trimmed by 8 bases and V by 4 bases; bases with no gene match: 6. Germline values: CDR1 SGHRS, CDR2 YFSETQ.

The chain couples TRBV7-6 to TRBJ1-1; D ambiguous. CDR3 length equals 13 residues. Trimming stripped 6 bases from V and 4 bases from J, with 12 bases between. Germline V lookup: CDR1 SGHVS, CDR2 FNYEAQ. The CDR3 DNA sequence: TGTGCCAGCAGGCGGTTGAGCGGCACTGAAGCTTTCTTT. This codes for CASRRLSGTEAFF.

This clonotype has ten or more counts. The V call is TRBV12-3 or TRBV12-4, the J call TRBJ1-3; D not certain. Trimming took 2 bases from V and 0 from J, leaving 11 bases between them. The CDR3 length is 16 residues. CDR3 residues: CASSLLVGRSGNTIYF. The DNA for the CDR3 is TGTGCCAGCAGTTTATTGGTAGGGCGCTCTGGAAACACCATATATTTT.

This clonotype has at least ten counts. The genes are TRBV3-1 and TRBJ1-5; D possibly corresponds to TRBD1 (5 bases). Per the germline V gene, CDR1 is LGHDT and CDR2 is YNNKEL (reference sequence). Trimming took off 1 base at V and 1 base at J, with 11 bases between the two ends. The length of the CDR3 is 16 residues. The CDR3, as DNA: TGTGCCAGCAGCCAAGGAAGCCAGGGAAGCAATCAGCCCCAGCATTTT. Protein product: CASSQGSQGSNQPQHF.

At least ten counts were recorded for this clonotype. The chain carries TRBV7-9 and TRBJ2-3; D could derive from TRBD1 or TRBD2 (6 bases each). The CDR3 contains 12 residues. CDR1 is SEHNR and CDR2 is FQNEAQ in the germline V gene (reference sequence). Trimming took off 8 bases at V and 1 base at J, with 7 bases between the two ends. CDR3 sequence reads: CASGGRTDTQYF. As DNA, the CDR3 is TGTGCCAGCGGGGGGCGCACAGATACGCAGTATTTT. The variable domain in full, with the rest retrieved from reference TRBV7-9 and TRBJ2-3, is DTGVSQNPRHKITKRGQNVTFRCDPISEHNRLYWYRQTLGQGPEFLTYFQNEAQLEKSRLLSDRFSAERPKGSFSTLEIQRTEQGDSAMYLCASGGRTDTQYFGPGTRLTVL.

As regards this clonotype: A read error may be the cause here, since a much bigger clone is one base away. The chain recombines TRBV20-1 with TRBJ2-3; 12 bases map to TRBD2. Germline V gene sequence: CDR1 DFQATT, CDR2 SNEGSKA (reference sequence). The CDR3 is made up of 16 amino acids. J was trimmed by 4 bases and V by 5 bases; bases with no gene match: 10. The CDR3 DNA is TGCAGTGCTCGAGGGGCTAGCGGGGGGGTCGCAGATACGCAGTATTTT. Amino acid sequence: CSARGASGGVADTQYF.

This clonotype was recorded many times. The rearrangement joins TRBV20-1 to TRBJ2-2; 7 positions match TRBD1. Germline V gene data show CDR1 as DFQATT and CDR2 as SNEGSKA (reference sequence). V shed 5 bases, J shed 0 bases, and the junction held 3 bases outside the gene matches. The CDR3 runs to 14 residues. The CDR3 region has the DNA TGCAGTGCTCGACAGGGTACGAACACCGGGGAGCTGTTTTTT. It yields the protein CSARQGTNTGELFF.

Many counts were recorded for this clonotype. This chain joins TRBV20-1 and TRBJ1-2; 8 bases match TRBD1. This CDR3 has 16 amino acids. The germline V gene has CDR1 DFQATT and CDR2 SNEGSKA (reference sequence). After removal of 1 base from V and 3 bases from J, the junction contained 10 bases not matched to a gene. Here the CDR3 reads CSARAILNRGYYGYTF. The CDR3 region has the DNA TGCAGTGCTAGAGCCATACTCAACAGGGGGTACTATGGCTACACCTTC.

This clonotype has ten or more counts. The rearrangement links TRBV7-8 to TRBJ1-2; tentatively, D is TRBD1 (5 bases). Germline CDR1 reads SGHVS; CDR2 reads FQNEAQ. Trimming shortened V by 2 bases and J by 0 bases, and 7 bases separated the two germline ends. The CDR3 totals 14 residues. In DNA form, the CDR3 reads TGTGCCAGCAGCTTACAGGGAACTAACTATGGCTACACCTTC. Residues: CASSLQGTNYGYTF.

The table lists this clonotype with many counts. The rearrangement joins TRBV6-1 to TRBJ2-1, with D perhaps TRBD2 (6 bases). The V end was cut by 5 bases, the J end by 9 bases, with 11 bases between. The CDR3 runs to 12 residues. Germline V gene lookup returns CDR1 MNHNS and CDR2 SASEGT. The CDR3 bases are TGTGCCAGCAGTTCCCCCGGGGGTGAGCAGTTCTTC. This gives the protein CASSSPGGEQFF.

Of note for this clonotype: The junction does not match germline at one end; this may be a read error. J is TRBJ2-1 and V is TRBV3-1; 14 positions agree with TRBD2. The V gene's germline CDR1 is LGHDT and CDR2 YNNKEL (reference sequence). The CDR3 runs to 17 residues. DNA of the CDR3: TGTGCCAGCACCCAACCCACCGGGACTAGCGGGGGAAATGAGCAGTTCTTC. This codes for CASTQPTGTSGGNEQFF.

This clonotype was seen at least ten times. The chain joins TRBV10-2 to TRBJ2-2; 8 bases line up with TRBD2. The CDR3 covers 15 residues. Germline lookup yields CDR1 WSHSY and CDR2 SAAADI. Germline trimming cut 6 bases from V and 7 bases from J; bases unmatched to any gene: 10. CDR3 region: CASRITSGSGGELFF. The CDR3 coding sequence is TGCGCCAGCAGAATCACTAGCGGTTCAGGCGGGGAGCTGTTTTTT.

At least ten counts were recorded for this clonotype. J is TRBJ2-1 and V is TRBV29-1, with D unclear. Deletions cut 8 bases from V and 8 bases from J, with 13 bases between. This CDR3 spans 11 amino acids. Germline V lookup: CDR1 SQVTM, CDR2 ANQGSEA. CDR3 amino acids: CSTTSRYEQFF. The DNA for the CDR3 is TGCAGCACCACCTCTAGGTATGAGCAGTTCTTC.

This clonotype appeared many times. V and J are TRBV20-1 and TRBJ2-5; TRBD2 aligns across 11 bases. The length of the CDR3 is 13 residues. Germline-derived CDR1 and CDR2 are DFQATT and SNEGSKA (reference sequence). The ends lost 5 bases at V and 5 bases at J; junction bases unmatched: 4. CDR3 coding DNA: TGCAGTGCTCTACTAGCGGGAGTTGAGACCCAGTACTTC. This codes for CSALLAGVETQYF.